These 22 T cell receptor beta chains share one sample of origin, sequenced in a study of breast tumors, draining lymph nodes, adjacent tissues. TCRdb fed the multiplex PCR reads into MiXCR, producing one record per CDR3 protein. This sample yields some 150,000 distinct CDR3 sequences, of which approximately 20% are seen a single time; around 2.6% belongs to the top ten. Samples came from axillary lymph nodes draining the breast cancer. The sample consisted of axillary lymph node tissue. These TCRs come from a female donor with breast cancer. Some clones in this sample may be carry-over from other donors' samples.

This clonotype has ten or more counts. This rearrangement joins TRBV2 to TRBJ2-1; maybe TRBD2 (6 bases). Trimming removed 3 bases at V and 0 bases at J, with 18 bases between. CDR3 size: 18 residues. Germline CDR1 SNHLY, CDR2 FYNNEI. CDR3 residues: CASSDTGELDSSYNEQFF. The CDR3, as DNA: TGTGCCAGCAGTGATACGGGGGAGTTGGATAGCTCCTACAATGAGCAGTTCTTC.

This clonotype was detected many times. This rearrangement joins TRBV11-2 to TRBJ2-7; D might be TRBD1 (5 bases). CDR3 size: 14 residues. CDR1 is SGHAT, CDR2 FQNNGV, per germline. V lost 6 bases and J lost 2, with 14 bases in between. CDR3 nucleotides: TGTGCCAGCAGTTCAGTAACAGGCCCCTACGAGCAGTACTTC. This sequence encodes CASSSVTGPYEQYF.

Ten or more counts support this clonotype. V and J are TRBV28 and TRBJ2-7; D not resolved. Per germline, CDR1 MDHEN and CDR2 SYDVKM. V dropped 7 bases and J dropped 2 bases, with 15 bases sitting between them. This CDR3 is built from 14 residues. The CDR3 nucleotides read TGTGCCAGCACCCACCCCCATGGCACCTACGAGCAGTACTTC. This encodes CASTHPHGTYEQYF.

Ten or more counts support this clonotype. This chain connects TRBV7-8 to TRBJ2-1; D is possibly TRBD2 (5 bases). The CDR3 runs to 15 residues. Trimming took off 3 bases at V and 0 bases at J, with 9 bases between the two ends. CDR1 is SGHVS, CDR2 FQNEAQ, per germline. This CDR3 reads CASSFGLSSYNEQFF. For the CDR3, the DNA is TGTGCCAGCAGCTTCGGACTGAGCTCCTACAATGAGCAGTTCTTC.

This clonotype was picked up many times. V and J are TRBV6-1 and TRBJ2-1, with TRBD2 identical over 10 bases. Germline V gives CDR1 MNHNS, CDR2 SASEGT. J gave up 1 base and V 8 bases, and 5 bases lay outside the gene matches. The CDR3 runs to 15 residues. CDR3 sequence: CASLSGRVSYNEQFF. In DNA, the CDR3 is TGTGCCAGCCTAAGCGGGAGGGTGTCCTACAATGAGCAGTTCTTC.

This clonotype was seen many times. CDR3 sequence (DNA): TGCGCCAGCAGCTTGTTAGGGACAGAGAATGAAAAACTGTTTTTT. Its translation: CASSLLGTENEKLFF. This chain uses TRBV5-1 with TRBJ1-4; the match to TRBD1 covers 7 bases. Trimming removed 1 base from V and 5 bases from J; junction bases left unmatched: 5. In germline, CDR1 is SGHRS, CDR2 YFSETQ. The CDR3 extends over 15 amino acids.

The chain recombines TRBV7-3 with TRBJ2-4; D is unresolved. CDR1 and CDR2 (germline): SGHTA, FQGTGA. Trimming stripped 0 bases from V and 8 bases from J, with 8 bases between. CDR3 length equals 13 residues. DNA for the CDR3: TGTGCCAGCAGCTTAACGAGGCTTGACATTCAGTACTTC. Protein product: CASSLTRLDIQYF.

The chain employs TRBV12-5 and TRBJ2-6; maybe TRBD1 (6 bases). This CDR3 is 20 amino acids long. Trimming took off 5 bases at V and 0 bases at J, with 23 bases between the two ends. From germline, CDR1 is LGHNT and CDR2 FRNRAP. The CDR3 loop is CASGPGDRPEMISGANVLTF. The CDR3 coding sequence is TGTGCTAGTGGTCCAGGTGACAGGCCCGAAATGATCTCTGGGGCCAACGTCCTGACTTTC.

This clonotype was seen ten or more times. The CDR3 DNA reads as TGCGCCAGCAGCACGACTAGCGGGAGGCCGGAGACCCAGTACTTC. Its translation is CASSTTSGRPETQYF. This chain uses TRBV5-1 with TRBJ2-5, with TRBD2 identical over 13 bases. Trimming at V came to 4 bases and at J to 5 bases, leaving 5 bases not matched to a gene. This CDR3 has 15 amino acids. Germline-derived CDR1 and CDR2 are SGHRS and YFSETQ. Supplemented by reference TRBV5-1 and TRBJ2-5, the full variable domain reads KAGVTQTPRYLIKTRGQQVTLSCSPISGHRSVSWYQQTPGQGLQFLFEYFSETQRNKGNFPGRFSGRQFSNSRSEMNVSTLELGDSALYLCASSTTSGRPETQYFGPGTRLLVL.

The count of this clonotype is one. This chain connects TRBV20-1 to TRBJ1-1, with D possibly being TRBD1 (5 bases). CDR3 size: 13 residues. The V end was cut by 6 bases, the J end by 1 base, with 12 bases between. CDR1 and CDR2 from the germline V gene are DFQATT and SNEGSKA (reference sequence). This CDR3 reads CSAPGLGNTEAFF. The CDR3, as DNA: TGCAGTGCCCCGGGACTGGGGAACACTGAAGCTTTCTTT.

The sample holds many counts of this clonotype. The chain combines TRBV25-1 with TRBJ2-1, with 7 bases fitting TRBD2. The CDR3 covers 14 residues. J was trimmed by 8 bases and V by 2 bases; bases with no gene match: 6. Germline V gene sequence: CDR1 MGHDK, CDR2 SYGVNS. The CDR3 loop is CASSEHGRADEQFF. The DNA of the CDR3 is TGTGCCAGCAGTGAACATGGGAGGGCCGATGAGCAGTTCTTC.

This clonotype was detected many times. The chain is built from TRBV13 and TRBJ2-1, with 7 positions matching TRBD1. This CDR3 spans 15 amino acids. With V trimmed by 5 bases and J by 4 bases, 8 bases remained unmatched. CDR1 and CDR2 from the germline V gene are PRHDT and FYEKMQ (reference sequence). CDR3 sequence: CASSQTGSPYNEQFF. For the CDR3, the DNA is TGTGCCAGCAGCCAGACAGGGAGCCCTTACAATGAGCAGTTCTTC. Using reference TRBV13 and TRBJ2-1 for the parts outside the CDR3, the full variable domain is AAGVIQSPRHLIKEKRETATLKCYPIPRHDTVYWYQQGPGQDPQFLISFYEKMQSDKGSIPDRFSAQQFSDYHSELNMSSLELGDSALYFCASSQTGSPYNEQFFGPGTRLTVL.

This chain links TRBV7-3 with TRBJ2-2; 8 nucleotides align to TRBD1. The CDR3 has 15 residues. CDR1 and CDR2 from the germline V gene are SGHTA and FQGTGA. Trimming took 2 bases from V and 10 from J; bases not matched to a gene: 9. The CDR3 protein is CASSLQGARWEELFF. In DNA form, the CDR3 reads TGTGCCAGCAGCTTACAGGGGGCGCGGTGGGAGGAGCTGTTTTTT.

About this clonotype itself: Its ends do not fully match the called genes, so a read error is possible. V usage is TRBV20-1 and J usage is TRBJ2-5; TRBD2 agrees at 14 bases. This CDR3 contains 23 residues. The germline V gene has CDR1 DFQATT and CDR2 SNEGSKA (reference sequence). CDR3 coding DNA: TGCAGTGCTAGAGACCTCCGAGACATAGGACGGACTAGCGGGAGGTCCCTACAAGAGACCCAGTGCTTC. It encodes CSARDLRDIGRTSGRSLQETQCF.

The sample holds many counts of this clonotype. The chain carries TRBV15 and TRBJ2-6; 7 bases match TRBD1. CDR1 LNHNV and CDR2 YYDKDF come from the germline V gene (reference sequence). CDR3 length equals 16 residues. V shed 4 bases, J shed 4 bases, and the junction held 7 bases outside the gene matches. CDR3 protein: CATSTFTGAGANVLTF. The DNA for the CDR3 is TGTGCCACCAGCACTTTTACAGGGGCCGGGGCCAACGTCCTGACTTTC.

This clonotype was detected ten times or more. The chain employs TRBV9 and TRBJ2-1; TRBD1 agrees at 11 bases. Germline CDR1 reads SGDLS; CDR2 reads YYNGEE. The CDR3 has 16 amino acids. J gave up 4 bases and V 0 bases, and 3 bases lay outside the gene matches. The CDR3 reads CASSVVGTGGYNEQFF. DNA for the CDR3: TGTGCCAGCAGCGTAGTGGGGACAGGGGGATACAATGAGCAGTTCTTC.

This clonotype was recorded many times. J is TRBJ2-1 and V is TRBV19; D is perhaps TRBD2 (5 bases). In germline, CDR1 is LNHDA, CDR2 SQIVND (reference sequence). V lost 5 bases, J lost 10 bases, and 21 bases lay in between. The CDR3 runs to 15 residues. CDR3 protein: CASSAKWGPSGEQFF. CDR3 in DNA: TGTGCCAGTAGTGCAAAATGGGGTCCGAGCGGAGAGCAGTTCTTC.

In its sample, this clonotype was seen many times. The chain employs TRBV6-2 or TRBV6-3 and TRBJ2-7; D call uncertain. Trimming shortened V by 6 bases and J by 2 bases, and 14 bases separated the two germline ends. The CDR3 is made up of 14 amino acids. The V gene's germline CDR1 is MNHEY and CDR2 SVGEGT. Here the CDR3 DNA reads TGTGCCAGCAGCCGGCAGGCACACCCCTACGAGCAGTACTTC. Translating gives CASSRQAHPYEQYF.

V usage is TRBV3-1 and J usage is TRBJ1-2; no clear D. The CDR3 has 13 amino acids. Between the trimmed V and J ends, which lost 0 bases and 7 bases, there was a span of 9 bases. Germline V gene lookup returns CDR1 LGHDT and CDR2 YNNKEL (reference sequence). CDR3 residues: CASSQDIAGGYTF. The CDR3 DNA sequence: TGTGCCAGCAGCCAAGATATAGCGGGTGGCTACACCTTC.

This clonotype turned up a few times. The chain is built from TRBV7-8 and TRBJ2-7, with 7 bases fitting TRBD2. Germline trimming cut 2 bases from V and 4 bases from J; bases unmatched to any gene: 8. Germline CDR1 SGHVS, CDR2 FQNEAQ. The CDR3 runs 15 residues. CDR3: CASSLLGGSAYEQYF. CDR3 DNA sequence: TGTGCCAGCAGCTTACTGGGCGGGAGTGCGTACGAGCAGTACTTC.

This clonotype was recorded at least ten times. V gene TRBV5-1 combines with J gene TRBJ2-1, with 7 bases lining up with TRBD1. The CDR3 loop spans 18 amino acids. Germline CDR1 reads SGHRS; CDR2 reads YFSETQ. After removal of 0 bases from V and 7 bases from J, the junction contained 16 bases not matched to a gene. The CDR3 coding sequence is TGCGCCAGCAGCTTGGTGGGGGCCAGGGGGTTATCTGGAAATGAGCAGTTCTTC. It is translated as CASSLVGARGLSGNEQFF.

The chain combines TRBV29-1 with TRBJ1-1; TRBD1 is a possible D gene (5 bases). V dropped 4 bases and J dropped 4 bases, with 13 bases sitting between them. The CDR3 has 13 amino acids. Germline V gene data show CDR1 as SQVTM and CDR2 as ANQGSEA. The CDR3 is CSVVDRPGTEAFF. CDR3 DNA sequence: TGCAGCGTTGTTGACAGACCGGGCACTGAAGCTTTCTTT.